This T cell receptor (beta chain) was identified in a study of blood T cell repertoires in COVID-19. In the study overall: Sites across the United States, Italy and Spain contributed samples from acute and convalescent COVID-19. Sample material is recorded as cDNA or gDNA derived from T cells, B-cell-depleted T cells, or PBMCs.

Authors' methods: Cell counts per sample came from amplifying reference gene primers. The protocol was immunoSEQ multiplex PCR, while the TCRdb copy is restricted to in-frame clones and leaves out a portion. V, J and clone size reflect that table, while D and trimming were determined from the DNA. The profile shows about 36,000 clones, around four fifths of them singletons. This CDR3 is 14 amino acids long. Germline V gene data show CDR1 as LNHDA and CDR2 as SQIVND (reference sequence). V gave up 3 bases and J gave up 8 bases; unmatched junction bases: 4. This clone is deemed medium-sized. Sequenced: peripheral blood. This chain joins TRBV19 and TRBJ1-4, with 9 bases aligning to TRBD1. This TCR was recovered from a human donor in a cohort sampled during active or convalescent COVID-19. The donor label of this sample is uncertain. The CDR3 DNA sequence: TGTGCCAGTAGTATTGGACAGGGGAGAGAAAAACTGTTTTTT. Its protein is CASSIGQGREKLFF. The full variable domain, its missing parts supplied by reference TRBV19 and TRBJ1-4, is DGGITQSPKYLFRKEGQNVTLSCEQNLNHDAMYWYRQDPGQGLRLIYYSQIVNDFQKGDIAEGYSVSREKKESFPLTVTSAQKNPTAFYLCASSIGQGREKLFFGSGTQLSVL.